The 13 T cell receptor beta chains below come from one sample, sequenced in a study of blood T cell repertoires in COVID-19. Measured with immunoSEQ multiplex PCR; TCRdb has only the in-frame clones, and not every one. In the table there are roughly 49,000 clones, about 86% of which are singletons. The specimen sequenced was peripheral blood. All receptors come from a man older than 75 with active COVID-19.

The rearrangement links TRBV11-3 to TRBJ1-6; 7 nucleotides agree with TRBD1. Germline assignment: CDR1 SGHNT and CDR2 YENEEA. The junction had 10 bases not matched to a gene; V was cut back by 7 bases and J by 1 base. This CDR3 spans 17 amino acids. The CDR3 DNA reads TGTGCCAGCACCAAAGTAAGGGGGCTTTCCTATAATTCACCCCTCCACTTT. Its translation: CASTKVRGLSYNSPLHF. The complete variable domain, with remaining parts taken from reference TRBV11-3 and TRBJ1-6, reads EAGVVQSPRYKIIEKKQPVAFWCNPISGHNTLYWYLQNLGQGPELLIRYENEEAVDDSQLPKDRFSAERLKGVDSTLKIQPAELGDSAVYLCASTKVRGLSYNSPLHFGNGTRLTVT.

The sample holds one count of this clone. The chain joins TRBV21-1 to TRBJ2-1; whether TRBD2, the table's D call, matches the DNA was not checked. TRBV21-1 is labeled a pseudogene. The CDR3 covers 21 residues. CDR3 sequence: CASSKERYGKGLAGGGNEQFF. The CDR3 coding sequence is TGTGCCAGCAGCAAAGAAAGGTACGGTAAAGGACTAGCGGGAGGAGGGAATGAGCAGTTCTTC.

The genes are TRBV7-9 and TRBJ2-5, with D unclear. The CDR3 runs 14 residues. V lost 4 bases, J lost 0 bases, and 9 bases lay in between. Per germline, CDR1 SEHNR and CDR2 FQNEAQ (reference sequence). The CDR3 spells CASSSPSDQETQYF. The CDR3 nucleotides read TGTGCCAGCAGCTCCCCCTCGGACCAAGAGACCCAGTACTTC.

V usage is TRBV5-6 and J usage is TRBJ2-7; a possible D gene is TRBD1 (6 bases). The CDR3 spans 15 residues. Germline-derived CDR1 and CDR2 are SGHDT and YYEEEE. Between the trimmed V and J ends, which lost 1 base and 3 bases, there was a span of 14 bases. The CDR3 DNA reads as TGTGCCAGCAGCTTGATGGCAGGGGTGGGCTACGAGCAGTACTTC. This codes for CASSLMAGVGYEQYF.

The rearrangement joins TRBV12-3 or TRBV12-4 to TRBJ2-5; 8 bases map to TRBD1. Germline trimming cut 4 bases from V and 8 bases from J; bases unmatched to any gene: 3. The CDR3 is 12 amino acids. The CDR3 loop reads CASSSGQDTQYF. CDR3 DNA sequence: TGTGCCAGCAGTTCGGGACAGGACACCCAGTACTTC.

The gene calls are TRBV30 and TRBJ2-7; tentatively, D is TRBD1 (6 bases). V shed 5 bases and J shed 0 bases, with 11 bases lying between them. CDR1 and CDR2 (germline): GTSNPN, SVGIG (reference sequence). CDR3 size: 13 residues. CDR3 region: CAWAKDSSYEQYF. The CDR3 nucleotides are TGTGCCTGGGCTAAGGACAGCTCCTACGAGCAGTACTTC.

The CDR3 bases are TGTGCCAGTACCCCGGGACAGGGGTACCAGCCCCAGCATTTT. The encoded protein is CASTPGQGYQPQHF. The V gene is TRBV19, the J gene TRBJ1-5; TRBD1 aligns across 10 bases. There are 14 residues in the CDR3. Germline loops: CDR1 LNHDA, CDR2 SQIVND (reference sequence). Trimming cost V 7 bases and J 7 bases; bases outside gene matches: 7. The full variable domain, rest sourced from reference TRBV19 and TRBJ1-5, is DGGITQSPKYLFRKEGQNVTLSCEQNLNHDAMYWYRQDPGQGLRLIYYSQIVNDFQKGDIAEGYSVSREKKESFPLTVTSAQKNPTAFYLCASTPGQGYQPQHFGDGTRLSIL.

The gene calls are TRBV27 and TRBJ2-2; D is perhaps TRBD1 (5 bases). The V gene lost 6 bases and the J gene lost 6 bases, with 11 bases spanning the gap. Germline V gene sequence: CDR1 MNHEY, CDR2 SMNVEV (reference sequence). CDR3 length equals 13 residues. The CDR3: CASRQGSAGELFF. The CDR3 bases are TGTGCCAGCAGGCAGGGATCGGCCGGGGAGCTGTTTTTT.

The J gene is TRBJ1-4, the V gene TRBV4-3; 8 nucleotides agree with TRBD1. The V gene's germline CDR1 is LGHNA and CDR2 YSLEER. The V gene end was trimmed by 2 bases and the J gene end by 6 bases; junction bases not matched to a gene: 5. The CDR3 spans 15 residues. The CDR3 loop reads CASSQQQGADEKLFF. The CDR3 DNA is TGCGCCAGCAGCCAACAGCAGGGGGCGGATGAAAAACTGTTTTTT.

This chain connects TRBV19 to TRBJ1-1; 7 bases fit TRBD1. Germline CDR1 reads LNHDA; CDR2 reads SQIVND (reference sequence). V lost 5 bases and J lost 1; bases outside the gene matches: 7. The CDR3 length is 15 residues. CDR3 protein: CASSLQGVRNTEAFF. In nucleotides, the CDR3 is TGTGCCAGTAGTCTGCAGGGGGTCAGGAACACTGAAGCTTTCTTT. The whole variable domain, filled in from reference TRBV19 and TRBJ1-1, reads DGGITQSPKYLFRKEGQNVTLSCEQNLNHDAMYWYRQDPGQGLRLIYYSQIVNDFQKGDIAEGYSVSREKKESFPLTVTSAQKNPTAFYLCASSLQGVRNTEAFFGQGTRLTVV.

This chain joins TRBV12-3 or TRBV12-4 and TRBJ2-7; a weak D match, TRBD2 (5 bases). This CDR3 spans 12 amino acids. V lost 6 bases and J lost 6, with 12 bases in between. The CDR3 coding sequence is TGTGCCAGCAGCCTAACAGAGGGCGAGCAGTACTTC. It codes for CASSLTEGEQYF.

This clone came up a few times. This rearrangement joins TRBV5-6 to TRBJ1-1, with D possibly being TRBD1 (5 bases). Germline CDR1 and CDR2: SGHDT and YYEEEE. This CDR3 is built from 15 residues. V was pared by 4 bases and J by 3 bases, with 16 bases between. The CDR3 nucleotides are TGTGCCAGCAGCGTCGCGGTAGGGGAGGACACTGAAGCTTTCTTT. Protein: CASSVAVGEDTEAFF.

The chain couples TRBV13 to TRBJ2-7; TRBD2 matches at 10 bases. V was pared by 4 bases and J by 0 bases, with 3 bases of the junction left unmatched. The CDR3 runs 15 residues. In germline, CDR1 is PRHDT, CDR2 FYEKMQ (reference sequence). The CDR3 nucleotides read TGTGCCAGCAGCTCCTCTAGCGGGAGCTCCTACGAGCAGTACTTC. Translating gives CASSSSSGSSYEQYF.